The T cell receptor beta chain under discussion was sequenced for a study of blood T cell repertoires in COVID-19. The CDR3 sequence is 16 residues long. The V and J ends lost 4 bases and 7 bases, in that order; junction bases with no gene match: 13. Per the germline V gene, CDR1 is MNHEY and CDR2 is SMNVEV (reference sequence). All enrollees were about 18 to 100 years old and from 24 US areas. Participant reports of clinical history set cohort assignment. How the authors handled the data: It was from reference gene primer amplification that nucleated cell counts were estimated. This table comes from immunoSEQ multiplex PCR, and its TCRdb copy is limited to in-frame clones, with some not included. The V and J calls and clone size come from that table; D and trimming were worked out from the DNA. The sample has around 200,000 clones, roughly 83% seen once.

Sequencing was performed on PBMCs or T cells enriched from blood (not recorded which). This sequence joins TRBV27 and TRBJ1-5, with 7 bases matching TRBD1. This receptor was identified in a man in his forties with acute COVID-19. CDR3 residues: CASSSTPRQGEQPQHF. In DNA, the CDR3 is TGTGCCAGCAGTTCCACCCCCCGACAGGGAGAGCAGCCCCAGCATTTT.